The rows below give T cell receptor beta chains drawn from one sample of a study of T cell responses to AZD1222 COVID-19 vaccine. This table comes from immunoSEQ multiplex PCR, and its TCRdb copy is limited to in-frame clones, with some not included. The sample contains roughly 50,000 clones, around 91% of which appear only once. The sample here was peripheral blood, taken 28 days after the second AZD1222 dose. Receptors were obtained from an adult who received the AZD1222 COVID-19 vaccine. The CDR3 runs from the conserved cysteine through the conserved F or W. Fields, in order: clone size, J gene, V gene, D gene, CDR3 DNA, CDR3 protein. D genes are given only for firm matches. Rows may omit the clone size; those that give it use once, few, many or a size class.

clone_size: NA; j_call: TRBJ2-7; v_call: TRBV7-7; d_call: NA; cdr3_nt: TGTGCCAGCAGCTTAGGGCGGGGAGGCTCCTACGAGCAGTACTTC; cdr3_aa: CASSLGRGGSYEQYF
clone_size: once; j_call: TRBJ1-2; v_call: TRBV10-3; d_call: NA; cdr3_nt: TGTGCCATCAGTGAGGAGCCAGGTAACTATGGCTACACCTTC; cdr3_aa: CAISEEPGNYGYTF
clone_size: NA; j_call: TRBJ1-5; v_call: TRBV18; d_call: NA; cdr3_nt: TGTGCCAGCTCACCACCAGGGGGTCAGCCCCAGCATTTT; cdr3_aa: CASSPPGGQPQHF
clone_size: NA; j_call: TRBJ2-3; v_call: TRBV29-1; d_call: TRBD2; cdr3_nt: TGCAGCGCTGACGGGAGGGACACAGATACGCAGTATTTT; cdr3_aa: CSADGRDTDTQYF
clone_size: once; j_call: TRBJ1-4; v_call: TRBV19; d_call: TRBD1; cdr3_nt: TGTGCCAGTAGTAGGGGAGGACAGGACGAAAAACTGTTTTTT; cdr3_aa: CASSRGGQDEKLFF
clone_size: few; j_call: TRBJ2-7; v_call: TRBV5-4; d_call: TRBD2; cdr3_nt: TGTGCCAGCGGGACTAGCGGGGGGATCAACGAGCAGTACTTC; cdr3_aa: CASGTSGGINEQYF
clone_size: NA; j_call: TRBJ1-1; v_call: TRBV19; d_call: NA; cdr3_nt: TGTGCCAGTGGATCACAGGGGAACACTGAAGCTTTCTTT; cdr3_aa: CASGSQGNTEAFF
clone_size: NA; j_call: TRBJ2-2; v_call: TRBV19; d_call: TRBD1; cdr3_nt: TGTGCCAGTAGGTCGGGACAGGCGAGCACCGGGGAGCTGTTTTTT; cdr3_aa: CASRSGQASTGELFF
clone_size: NA; j_call: TRBJ1-5; v_call: TRBV19; d_call: NA; cdr3_nt: TGTGCCAGTAGTACGATTATCGGGACTCGGGTGGCCAATCAGCCCCAGCATTTT; cdr3_aa: CASSTIIGTRVANQPQHF
clone_size: NA; j_call: TRBJ2-1; v_call: TRBV29-1; d_call: NA; cdr3_nt: TGCAGCGTTGAACAGGGATGGGATGAGCAGTTCTTC; cdr3_aa: CSVEQGWDEQFF
clone_size: NA; j_call: TRBJ2-1; v_call: TRBV7-9; d_call: NA; cdr3_nt: TGTGCCAGCAGCAACGACGGACCCGGAGAGCAGTTCTTC; cdr3_aa: CASSNDGPGEQFF
clone_size: NA; j_call: TRBJ1-6; v_call: TRBV10-1; d_call: NA; cdr3_nt: TGCGCCAGCAATGCCAGGTTGGATTCACCCCTCCACTTT; cdr3_aa: CASNARLDSPLHF
clone_size: NA; j_call: TRBJ1-5; v_call: TRBV15; d_call: NA; cdr3_nt: TGTGCCACCAGCAGAGATGGGCACAATCAGCCCCAGCACTTT; cdr3_aa: CATSRDGHNQPQHF
clone_size: NA; j_call: TRBJ2-7; v_call: TRBV29-1; d_call: TRBD1; cdr3_nt: TGCAGCGTTGAAGTACGGTCCGGGACAGGGGGCTACGAGCAGTACTTC; cdr3_aa: CSVEVRSGTGGYEQYF
clone_size: NA; j_call: TRBJ1-1; v_call: TRBV19; d_call: NA; cdr3_nt: TGTGCCAGTAGTATTAACGGAGGAGTCACTGAAGCTTTCTTT; cdr3_aa: CASSINGGVTEAFF
clone_size: NA; j_call: TRBJ2-7; v_call: TRBV2; d_call: TRBD1; cdr3_nt: TGTGCCAGCAGTGATAAGGACAGGGCCCTCTACGAGCAGTACTTC; cdr3_aa: CASSDKDRALYEQYF
clone_size: once; j_call: TRBJ2-1; v_call: TRBV9; d_call: TRBD2; cdr3_nt: TGTGCCAGCAGCGTAAGCGGGAGGGGGAATGAGCAGTTCTTC; cdr3_aa: CASSVSGRGNEQFF
clone_size: NA; j_call: TRBJ1-1; v_call: TRBV18; d_call: TRBD1; cdr3_nt: TGTGCCAGCTCACCCCGGGACAGGGGGCGGTCTGAAGCTTTCTTT; cdr3_aa: CASSPRDRGRSEAFF
clone_size: NA; j_call: TRBJ1-1; v_call: TRBV5-6; d_call: NA; cdr3_nt: TGTGCCAGCAGCTTCCTGTCGAGGCTACACACTGAAGCTTTCTTT; cdr3_aa: CASSFLSRLHTEAFF
clone_size: NA; j_call: TRBJ1-6; v_call: TRBV6-5; d_call: NA; cdr3_nt: TGTGCCAGCAGGGATTCCTATAATTCACCCCTCCACTTT; cdr3_aa: CASRDSYNSPLHF
clone_size: once; j_call: TRBJ2-1; v_call: TRBV2; d_call: TRBD1; cdr3_nt: TGTGCCAGCAGTTATAAGACAGGGGCTTACAATGAGCAGTTCTTC; cdr3_aa: CASSYKTGAYNEQFF
clone_size: NA; j_call: TRBJ1-2; v_call: TRBV3-1/TRBV3-2; d_call: NA; cdr3_nt: TGTGCCAGCAGCCAAGGTCGGCAGAACTATGGCTACACCTTC; cdr3_aa: CASSQGRQNYGYTF
clone_size: NA; j_call: TRBJ1-5; v_call: TRBV5-1; d_call: NA; cdr3_nt: TGCGCCAGCAACAGAGCCCAGGTGGGGACAACCAATCAGCCCCAGCATTTT; cdr3_aa: CASNRAQVGTTNQPQHF
clone_size: NA; j_call: TRBJ2-7; v_call: TRBV5-4; d_call: NA; cdr3_nt: TGTGCCAGCAGCGGCGTCGAGCTAGACGAGCAGTACTTC; cdr3_aa: CASSGVELDEQYF
clone_size: NA; j_call: TRBJ2-7; v_call: TRBV7-9; d_call: NA; cdr3_nt: TGTGCCAGCAGCTCACATATGACCTACGAGCAGTACTTC; cdr3_aa: CASSSHMTYEQYF
clone_size: NA; j_call: TRBJ2-5; v_call: TRBV12-3/TRBV12-4; d_call: NA; cdr3_nt: TGTGCCAGCAGCCTCACAGAGACCCAGTACTTC; cdr3_aa: CASSLTETQYF
clone_size: NA; j_call: TRBJ1-5; v_call: TRBV6-5; d_call: TRBD1; cdr3_nt: TGTGCCAGCAGGGGGGGACAGGAGGTTCAACCCCAGCATTTT; cdr3_aa: CASRGGQEVQPQHF
clone_size: NA; j_call: TRBJ2-1; v_call: TRBV4-1; d_call: TRBD1; cdr3_nt: TGCGCCAGCACCGCCCAAAGGGGGCAGGATGAGCAGTTCTTC; cdr3_aa: CASTAQRGQDEQFF
clone_size: once; j_call: TRBJ2-3; v_call: TRBV5-4; d_call: NA; cdr3_nt: TGTGCCAGCAGCTTGGAGGGGGGTACTAGCACAGATACGCAGTATTTT; cdr3_aa: CASSLEGGTSTDTQYF
clone_size: NA; j_call: TRBJ2-2; v_call: TRBV5-1; d_call: NA; cdr3_nt: TGCGCCAGCAGCTTCACAGGCCCGAACACCGGGGAGCTGTTTTTT; cdr3_aa: CASSFTGPNTGELFF
clone_size: NA; j_call: TRBJ2-3; v_call: TRBV9; d_call: TRBD2; cdr3_nt: TGTGCCAGCAGTGCACTAGCGCATACGCAGTATTTT; cdr3_aa: CASSALAHTQYF
clone_size: NA; j_call: TRBJ1-3; v_call: TRBV13; d_call: NA; cdr3_nt: TGTGCCAGCAGCTTAGGGGAAGGTGGAAACACCATATATTTT; cdr3_aa: CASSLGEGGNTIYF
clone_size: NA; j_call: TRBJ2-7; v_call: TRBV5-5; d_call: TRBD2; cdr3_nt: TGTGCCAGCAGCCCACGGCTAGCGGGTCCCTACGAGCAGTACTTC; cdr3_aa: CASSPRLAGPYEQYF
clone_size: NA; j_call: TRBJ2-7; v_call: TRBV2; d_call: NA; cdr3_nt: TGTGCCAGCATTTCTACGGTAACATACGAGCAGTACTTC; cdr3_aa: CASISTVTYEQYF
clone_size: NA; j_call: TRBJ1-5; v_call: TRBV27; d_call: NA; cdr3_nt: TGTGCCAGCAGTAGGCAGGGGACGTCTCGTAGCAATCAGCCCCAGCATTTT; cdr3_aa: CASSRQGTSRSNQPQHF
clone_size: NA; j_call: TRBJ2-6; v_call: TRBV5-1; d_call: TRBD1; cdr3_nt: TGCGCCAGCAGCTTGGAGACAGGGCCTGGGGCCAACGTCCTGACTTTC; cdr3_aa: CASSLETGPGANVLTF
clone_size: NA; j_call: TRBJ1-3; v_call: TRBV9; d_call: NA; cdr3_nt: TGTGCCAGCAGCGTAGGGCCAGAGCGCTCTGGAAACACCATATATTTT; cdr3_aa: CASSVGPERSGNTIYF
clone_size: NA; j_call: TRBJ2-5; v_call: TRBV4-1; d_call: NA; cdr3_nt: TGCGCCAGCAGCCAAGGATGGAGGACAGCCCAAGAGACCCAGTACTTC; cdr3_aa: CASSQGWRTAQETQYF
clone_size: NA; j_call: TRBJ1-2; v_call: TRBV18; d_call: NA; cdr3_nt: TGTGCCAGCTCACCGGACCCTCCGAGCGGCTACACCTTC; cdr3_aa: CASSPDPPSGYTF
clone_size: NA; j_call: TRBJ1-2; v_call: TRBV6-5; d_call: NA; cdr3_nt: TGTGCCAGCAGAAACTCACGGGGCTACACCTTC; cdr3_aa: CASRNSRGYTF
clone_size: NA; j_call: TRBJ2-2; v_call: TRBV6-4; d_call: TRBD2; cdr3_nt: TGTGCCAGCAGTGCCCTCTCGGGGCGGGAGGCCGGGGAGCTGTTTTTT; cdr3_aa: CASSALSGREAGELFF
clone_size: NA; j_call: TRBJ1-5; v_call: TRBV28; d_call: NA; cdr3_nt: TGTGCCAGCAGTTTATACAGGTTAGCTCATAGCAATCAGCCCCAGCATTTT; cdr3_aa: CASSLYRLAHSNQPQHF
clone_size: once; j_call: TRBJ2-3; v_call: TRBV6-4; d_call: NA; cdr3_nt: TGTGCCAGCAGTGACTCGAAGAGGGGTTTGAGGGACCGCACAGATACGCAGTATTTT; cdr3_aa: CASSDSKRGLRDRTDTQYF
clone_size: NA; j_call: TRBJ2-2; v_call: TRBV24-1; d_call: TRBD1; cdr3_nt: TGTGCCACCAGTGAGGGACAGGGAGGAACCGGGGAGCTGTTTTTT; cdr3_aa: CATSEGQGGTGELFF
clone_size: NA; j_call: TRBJ1-2; v_call: TRBV15; d_call: NA; cdr3_nt: TGTGCCACCAGCTTGAAGTGGAGGGATGGCTACACCTTC; cdr3_aa: CATSLKWRDGYTF
clone_size: NA; j_call: TRBJ2-3; v_call: TRBV5-4; d_call: NA; cdr3_nt: TGTGCCAGCAGCTTGATGGGAGGCTCTAGCACAGATACGCAGTATTTT; cdr3_aa: CASSLMGGSSTDTQYF
clone_size: NA; j_call: TRBJ2-3; v_call: TRBV6-4; d_call: TRBD1; cdr3_nt: TGTGCCAGCAGCCAGGGGGCCTCGGGCACAGATACGCAGTATTTT; cdr3_aa: CASSQGASGTDTQYF
clone_size: once; j_call: TRBJ2-3; v_call: TRBV6-5; d_call: NA; cdr3_nt: TGTGCCAGCAGTCTCCTGTCGGCAGATACGCAGTATTTT; cdr3_aa: CASSLLSADTQYF
clone_size: NA; j_call: TRBJ1-4; v_call: TRBV5-6; d_call: TRBD1; cdr3_nt: TGTGCCAGCAGCGGGGACAGCGAAAATGAAAAACTGTTTTTT; cdr3_aa: CASSGDSENEKLFF
clone_size: NA; j_call: TRBJ1-4; v_call: TRBV19; d_call: NA; cdr3_nt: TGTGCCAGTAGTCTCAGGGGATTTAATGAAAAACTGTTTTTT; cdr3_aa: CASSLRGFNEKLFF
clone_size: NA; j_call: TRBJ2-7; v_call: TRBV7-2; d_call: NA; cdr3_nt: TGTGCCAGCAGCTTAGGAGGGGGGGCGCCTAAGGAGCAGTACTTC; cdr3_aa: CASSLGGGAPKEQYF